This entry lists 23 T cell receptor beta chains sequenced from one sample in a study of blood T cell repertoires in COVID-19. Profiling relied on immunoSEQ multiplex PCR, and the TCRdb table lists in-frame clones only, not all of them. The data contain about 220,000 clones, roughly four fifths of them singletons. Specimen: peripheral blood. The receptors were gathered from an older woman with acute or convalescent COVID-19.

The rearrangement uses TRBV6-2 or TRBV6-3 and TRBJ2-2; tentatively, D is TRBD2 (5 bases). Per germline, CDR1 MNHEY and CDR2 SVGEGT. This CDR3 comprises 12 residues. Trimming took off 5 bases at V and 4 bases at J, with 5 bases between the two ends. The CDR3, as DNA: TGTGCCAGCAGTGAGGGCACCGGGGAGCTGTTTTTT. Its translation: CASSEGTGELFF.

The chain couples TRBV6-6 to TRBJ1-1; no reliable D call. V was trimmed by 5 bases and J by 7 bases, leaving 8 bases between them. This CDR3 is 11 amino acids long. CDR1 and CDR2 from the germline V gene are MNHNY and SVGAGI (reference sequence). DNA of the CDR3: TGTGCCAGCAGTCCGGGGTTTGAAGCTTTCTTT. Amino acids: CASSPGFEAFF.

This clone was counted between two and nine times. The gene calls are TRBV7-8 and TRBJ1-2; D is possibly TRBD1 (5 bases). V shed 5 bases and J shed 8 bases, with 15 bases lying between them. The CDR3 is 13 residues long. Germline CDR1 SGHVS, CDR2 FQNEAQ. Here the CDR3 reads CASSPIRGDGYTF. The CDR3 DNA reads as TGTGCCAGCAGCCCCATCCGCGGGGACGGCTACACCTTC.

V is TRBV5-1 and J is TRBJ2-5; 11 nucleotides line up with TRBD2. Trimming removed 0 bases from V and 5 bases from J; junction bases left unmatched: 12. The germline CDR1 and CDR2 sequences are SGHRS and YFSETQ. This CDR3 is 18 amino acids long. The CDR3 DNA is TGCGCCAGCAGCTTGGGGGTGGGGACTAGCGGAATTGGTGAGACCCAGTACTTC. Amino acids: CASSLGVGTSGIGETQYF. Looking up the rest from reference TRBV5-1 and TRBJ2-5 gives the full variable domain: KAGVTQTPRYLIKTRGQQVTLSCSPISGHRSVSWYQQTPGQGLQFLFEYFSETQRNKGNFPGRFSGRQFSNSRSEMNVSTLELGDSALYLCASSLGVGTSGIGETQYFGPGTRLLVL.

The chain couples TRBV5-1 to TRBJ1-3; D gene uncertain. This CDR3 contains 16 residues. Germline V gene lookup returns CDR1 SGHRS and CDR2 YFSETQ. The ends were cut back, 0 bases at V and 0 bases at J, with 10 bases in the middle. The DNA for the CDR3 is TGCGCCAGCAGCTTGGTCCCACTGAGCTCTGGAAACACCATATATTTT. As protein: CASSLVPLSSGNTIYF.

In DNA form, the CDR3 reads TGTGCCAGTAGTACCGCCCGGGGCGGGATCACCGGGGAGCTGTTTTTT. Protein: CASSTARGGITGELFF. The chain links TRBV19 to TRBJ2-2, with D possibly matching TRBD2 (6 bases). Germline V lookup: CDR1 LNHDA, CDR2 SQIVND (reference sequence). Trimming shortened V by 4 bases and J by 4 bases, and 16 bases separated the two germline ends. This CDR3 is built from 16 residues. Looking up the rest from reference TRBV19 and TRBJ2-2 gives the full variable domain: DGGITQSPKYLFRKEGQNVTLSCEQNLNHDAMYWYRQDPGQGLRLIYYSQIVNDFQKGDIAEGYSVSREKKESFPLTVTSAQKNPTAFYLCASSTARGGITGELFFGEGSRLTVL.

The chain combines TRBV6-1 with TRBJ1-2; D may be TRBD1 (6 bases). Germline values: CDR1 MNHNS, CDR2 SASEGT. There are 14 residues in the CDR3. V was clipped by 3 bases and J by 3 bases, with 11 bases between them. In DNA form, the CDR3 reads TGTGCCAGCAGTGAGGCAGGGGCTGACTATGGCTACACCTTC. Residues: CASSEAGADYGYTF.

The sample holds a few counts of this clone. This chain links TRBV7-2 with TRBJ1-5; TRBD1 agrees at 9 bases. CDR3 size: 15 residues. V dropped 9 bases and J dropped 4; count of bases not matched to a gene: 10. Germline V gene lookup returns CDR1 SGHTA and CDR2 FQGNSA. The CDR3 region has the DNA TGTGCCAGTTCGACTACCGGGACAGGGAATCAGCCCCAGCATTTT. Its protein product is CASSTTGTGNQPQHF.

The chain has TRBV9 and TRBJ2-2; D may be TRBD1 (6 bases). The CDR3 is 16 amino acids. Germline V gene lookup returns CDR1 SGDLS and CDR2 YYNGEE. With 0 bases removed from V and 0 bases from J, the gap between germline ends came to 9 bases. The CDR3: CASSVAGTTNTGELFF. CDR3 coding DNA: TGTGCCAGCAGCGTAGCGGGGACAACGAACACCGGGGAGCTGTTTTTT.

Only one count was recorded for this clone. J is TRBJ2-5 and V is TRBV6-1, with a weak D call TRBD1 (6 bases). From germline, CDR1 is MNHNS and CDR2 SASEGT. This CDR3 contains 14 residues. Trimming cost V 2 bases and J 11 bases, with 18 bases left between them. This CDR3 reads CASSELGTTKSQYF. In DNA, the CDR3 is TGTGCCAGCAGTGAACTTGGGACAACCAAGAGTCAGTACTTC.

The chain uses TRBV6-5 and TRBJ1-1; D remains ambiguous. Germline V gene data show CDR1 as MNHEY and CDR2 as SVGAGI. This CDR3 is built from 14 residues. The V end lost 7 bases, the J end lost 0 bases, and 12 bases lay between the germline ends. CDR3 sequence reads: CASNKDGMNTEAFF. Written as DNA, the CDR3 is TGTGCCAGCAATAAAGACGGGATGAACACTGAAGCTTTCTTT.

This rearrangement joins TRBV19 to TRBJ1-4; D perhaps matches TRBD1 (5 bases). Germline lookup yields CDR1 LNHDA and CDR2 SQIVND (reference sequence). V lost 5 bases and J 0 bases, leaving 19 bases between the germline ends. The CDR3 contains 18 residues. CDR3 region: CASSRYGSTGATNEKLFF. The CDR3 DNA follows: TGTGCCAGTAGTCGCTACGGGTCGACGGGGGCAACTAATGAAAAACTGTTTTTT.

The J gene is TRBJ1-1, the V gene TRBV19, with 9 bases identical to TRBD1. The CDR3 is made up of 16 amino acids. The J segment lost 1 base and the V segment lost 3 bases, leaving 6 bases of the junction unmatched. From germline, CDR1 is LNHDA and CDR2 SQIVND (reference sequence). The DNA of the CDR3 is TGTGCCAGTAGTATGAGAATGACAGGGGGGAACACTGAAGCTTTCTTT. Protein sequence: CASSMRMTGGNTEAFF. The whole variable domain, remainder taken from reference TRBV19 and TRBJ1-1, is DGGITQSPKYLFRKEGQNVTLSCEQNLNHDAMYWYRQDPGQGLRLIYYSQIVNDFQKGDIAEGYSVSREKKESFPLTVTSAQKNPTAFYLCASSMRMTGGNTEAFFGQGTRLTVV.

The chain links TRBV2 to TRBJ1-3, with 9 bases that match TRBD1. The CDR3 has 14 amino acids. V gave up 5 bases and J gave up 5 bases; unmatched junction bases: 4. Germline assignment: CDR1 SNHLY and CDR2 FYNNEI. In DNA, the CDR3 is TGTGCCAGCAGTCCGGGACAGGGTAGAAACACCATATATTTT. Translated: CASSPGQGRNTIYF.

The V gene is TRBV5-1, the J gene TRBJ2-1; 9 bases fit TRBD1. Looked up from germline, CDR1 is SGHRS and CDR2 is YFSETQ. With V trimmed by 0 bases and J by 9 bases, 7 bases remained unmatched. The CDR3 covers 15 residues. CDR3 sequence (DNA): TGCGCCAGCAGCTTGGCCGGGGGACAGGGAGGTGAGCAGTTCTTC. The encoded protein is CASSLAGGQGGEQFF.

The chain carries TRBV7-2 and TRBJ2-3; 10 bases map to TRBD2. V lost 2 bases, J lost 0 bases, and 5 bases stayed unmatched. This CDR3 spans 17 amino acids. The V gene's germline CDR1 is SGHTA and CDR2 FQGNSA. The CDR3 nucleotides are TGTGCCAGCAGCTTATTTACTAGCGGGACTAGCACAGATACGCAGTATTTT. This encodes CASSLFTSGTSTDTQYF. The variable domain in full, completed from reference TRBV7-2 and TRBJ2-3, reads GAGVSQSPSNKVTEKGKDVELRCDPISGHTALYWYRQSLGQGLEFLIYFQGNSAPDKSGLPSDRFSAERTGGSVSTLTIQRTQQEDSAVYLCASSLFTSGTSTDTQYFGPGTRLTVL.

The rearrangement links TRBV6-6 to TRBJ2-2, with TRBD1 matching 7 bases. Unmatched junction bases numbered 3, after V lost 8 bases and J lost 6 bases. The germline CDR1 and CDR2 sequences are MNHNY and SVGAGI (reference sequence). The CDR3 spans 12 residues. The DNA for the CDR3 is TGTGCCAGCGAACAGGGGTCCGGGGAGCTGTTTTTT. Translated: CASEQGSGELFF.

This clone was seen just once. The genes are TRBV7-8 and TRBJ2-7; possibly TRBD1 for D (5 bases). Trimming cost V 0 bases and J 0 bases, with 12 bases left between them. CDR1 SGHVS and CDR2 FQNEAQ come from the germline V gene. The CDR3 sequence is 16 residues long. The CDR3, as DNA: TGTGCCAGCAGCTTAGCCAGTCTAACAGGCTCCTACGAGCAGTACTTC. Its translation: CASSLASLTGSYEQYF.

The J gene is TRBJ2-7, the V gene TRBV11-3; D is undetermined. This CDR3 has 13 residues. The germline V gene encodes CDR1 SGHNT and CDR2 YENEEA. With 0 bases removed from V and 1 base from J, the gap between germline ends came to 4 bases. The CDR3 DNA reads as TGTGCCAGCAGCTTAGACCCGTCCTACGAGCAGTACTTC. This sequence encodes CASSLDPSYEQYF.

The chain links TRBV28 to TRBJ2-3, with TRBD2 matching 11 bases. Germline values: CDR1 MDHEN, CDR2 SYDVKM. Losses at the gene ends were 3 bases for V and 3 bases for J; bases not matched to a gene: 2. CDR3 size: 15 residues. This CDR3 is CASSFSSGGTDTQYF. CDR3 in DNA: TGTGCCAGCAGTTTTTCTAGCGGGGGGACAGATACGCAGTATTTT.

The J gene is TRBJ1-1, the V gene TRBV7-3; D ambiguous. The CDR3 has 13 amino acids. Germline V gives CDR1 SGHTA, CDR2 FQGTGA. Trimming took 1 base from V and 1 from J, leaving 4 bases between them. The CDR3 coding sequence is TGTGCCAGCAGCTTAAACTGGAACACTGAAGCTTTCTTT. Its protein is CASSLNWNTEAFF. Combining the CDR3 with reference TRBV7-3 and TRBJ1-1 gives the whole variable domain GAGVSQTPSNKVTEKGKYVELRCDPISGHTALYWYRQSLGQGPEFLIYFQGTGAADDSGLPNDRFFAVRPEGSVSTLKIQRTERGDSAVYLCASSLNWNTEAFFGQGTRLTVV.

The chain joins TRBV10-3 to TRBJ2-5; weak D call: TRBD1 (6 bases). The V gene's germline CDR1 is ENHRY and CDR2 SYGVKD. This CDR3 region has 14 residues. V lost 4 bases and J lost 2, with 11 bases in between. In nucleotides, the CDR3 is TGTGCCATCAGTGTTGGGGGACAACAAGAGACCCAGTACTTC. Translated: CAISVGGQQETQYF.

Note on this clone: The CDR3 end shows no conserved phenylalanine or tryptophan, and so a read error is likely. No DNA is shown, since the ends of the CDR3 on it are uncertain; the CDR3 is the one TCRdb lists. CDR3 in amino acids: CSARAGTAAPL. The chain combines TRBV20-1 with TRBJ1-2; the table assigns TRBD1, which was not confirmed against the DNA. Germline V gene lookup returns CDR1 DFQATT and CDR2 SNEGSKA (reference sequence). The CDR3 is 11 residues long, counting both termini.